Below, 31 T cell receptor beta chains from the same sample are listed, as sequenced in a study of technical replicates of blood from a few donors. The table came from immunoSEQ multiplex PCR; TCRdb's copy has only in-frame clones and leaves some out. The table shows fewer than 110,000 clones, with 96% occurring only once. Source material: T cells isolated from PBMCs. The receptors here all came from a human donor in good health.

V and J are TRBV29-1 and TRBJ2-3, with D possibly matching TRBD2 (6 bases). The CDR3 is made up of 14 amino acids. V lost 2 bases to trimming and J lost 3 bases, with 12 bases between them. Germline-derived CDR1 and CDR2 are SQVTM and ANQGSEA. The CDR3 loop is CSVERGLLTDTQYF. CDR3 sequence (DNA): TGCAGCGTTGAAAGGGGACTCTTGACAGATACGCAGTATTTT.

The V gene is TRBV6-6, the J gene TRBJ2-2; possible D gene TRBD1, 6 bases. Germline CDR1 MNHNY, CDR2 SVGAGI (reference sequence). V dropped 10 bases and J dropped 2 bases, with 14 bases sitting between them. The CDR3 runs to 14 residues. The CDR3 DNA reads as TGTGCCACCCTTCGGACAGCCAACACCGGGGAGCTGTTTTTT. As protein: CATLRTANTGELFF.

The J gene is TRBJ1-5, the V gene TRBV4-1; tentative D call: TRBD1 (6 bases). Trimming shortened V by 1 base and J by 0 bases, and 16 bases separated the two germline ends. CDR3 size: 18 residues. Germline V lookup: CDR1 MGHRA, CDR2 YSYEKL. The CDR3 loop reads CASSQAIQGLGSNQPQHF. The CDR3 nucleotides are TGCGCCAGCAGCCAAGCGATACAGGGCCTTGGTAGCAATCAGCCCCAGCATTTT.

This clone has just one count. This sequence joins TRBV5-1 and TRBJ2-7, with TRBD1 matching 9 bases. The CDR3 totals 14 residues. V shed 5 bases, J shed 5 bases, and the junction held 8 bases outside the gene matches. Per the germline V gene, CDR1 is SGHRS and CDR2 is YFSETQ. CDR3 residues: CASSWDRVFDEQYF. The DNA of the CDR3 is TGCGCCAGCAGTTGGGACAGGGTATTTGACGAGCAGTACTTC.

This chain links TRBV18 with TRBJ1-1; D perhaps matches TRBD1 (6 bases). Trimming pared 0 bases from V and 1 base from J, leaving 12 bases between. CDR1 KGHSH and CDR2 LQKENI come from the germline V gene. The CDR3 is 16 residues long. The CDR3: CASSPPGGASNTEAFF. CDR3 DNA: TGTGCCAGCTCACCACCCGGGGGGGCTTCGAACACTGAAGCTTTCTTT. The variable domain in full, completed from reference TRBV18 and TRBJ1-1, reads NAGVMQNPRHLVRRRGQEARLRCSPMKGHSHVYWYRQLPEEGLKFMVYLQKENIIDESGMPKERFSAEFPKEGPSILRIQQVVRGDSAAYFCASSPPGGASNTEAFFGQGTRLTVV.

The gene calls are TRBV10-3 and TRBJ2-3, with 12 bases fitting TRBD2. J lost 5 bases, V lost 4 bases, and 4 bases had no gene match. CDR3 length: 15 amino acids. CDR1 and CDR2 from the germline V gene are ENHRY and SYGVKD. CDR3 nucleotide sequence: TGTGCCATCAGTGGACTAGCGGGAGCCCAAGATACGCAGTATTTT. Translation gives CAISGLAGAQDTQYF.

The genes are TRBV9 and TRBJ2-2, with D perhaps matching TRBD2 (5 bases). The CDR3 has 14 amino acids. The V end lost 6 bases, the J end lost 7 bases, and 16 bases lay between the germline ends. Germline CDR1 reads SGDLS; CDR2 reads YYNGEE. The CDR3 sequence is CASTGLPAGGELFF. In DNA form, the CDR3 reads TGTGCCAGCACCGGACTCCCGGCGGGCGGGGAGCTGTTTTTT. Using reference TRBV9 and TRBJ2-2 for the parts outside the CDR3, the full variable domain is DSGVTQTPKHLITATGQRVTLRCSPRSGDLSVYWYQQSLDQGLQFLIQYYNGEERAKGNILERFSAQQFPDLHSELNLSSLELGDSALYFCASTGLPAGGELFFGEGSRLTVL.

This chain connects TRBV25-1 to TRBJ1-2; maybe TRBD1 (6 bases). This CDR3 is 15 amino acids long. V dropped 1 base and J dropped 7 bases, with 16 bases sitting between them. From germline, CDR1 is MGHDK and CDR2 SYGVNS. CDR3 region: CASSESHRDFGGYTF. DNA of the CDR3: TGTGCCAGCAGTGAATCCCACAGGGATTTCGGTGGCTACACCTTC.

J is TRBJ2-2 and V is TRBV5-1, with D possibly being TRBD2 (5 bases). The length of the CDR3 is 13 residues. V dropped 5 bases and J dropped 7 bases, with 12 bases sitting between them. Germline CDR1 and CDR2: SGHRS and YFSETQ. The CDR3 loop is CASSPGEGGELFF. CDR3 nucleotides: TGCGCCAGCAGTCCCGGGGAAGGCGGGGAGCTGTTTTTT.

J is TRBJ1-1 and V is TRBV5-1; maybe TRBD1 (6 bases). The CDR3 is 13 residues long. Germline V gives CDR1 SGHRS, CDR2 YFSETQ. V was cut by 6 bases and J by 3 bases, with 12 bases left in between. Written as DNA, the CDR3 is TGCGCCAGCAAGATACAGGGATACACTGAAGCTTTCTTT. Protein product: CASKIQGYTEAFF.

The V gene is TRBV2, the J gene TRBJ2-2, with D possibly matching TRBD1 (5 bases). The CDR3 consists of 14 residues. The germline V gene has CDR1 SNHLY and CDR2 FYNNEI. V dropped 8 bases and J dropped 6 bases, with 16 bases sitting between them. CDR3 sequence reads: CASVQDISAGELFF. DNA of the CDR3: TGTGCCAGCGTTCAGGACATCTCGGCCGGGGAGCTGTTTTTT.

The rearrangement links TRBV5-8 to TRBJ2-1, with 7 bases aligning to TRBD1. The CDR3 consists of 16 residues. Germline V CDR1 and CDR2: SGHTS, YDEGEE. V trimming: 4 bases; J trimming: 4 bases; junction bases outside the gene matches: 11. CDR3 protein: CASSRQGNRRYNEQFF. CDR3 nucleotides: TGTGCCAGCAGCAGACAGGGTAATCGAAGGTACAATGAGCAGTTCTTC.

This clone came up once. The chain has TRBV4-2 and TRBJ2-1; TRBD2 agrees at 9 bases. Trimming cost V 3 bases and J 15 bases; bases outside gene matches: 9. Germline V gene lookup returns CDR1 LGHNA and CDR2 YNFKEQ. CDR3 size: 13 residues. CDR3 sequence (DNA): TGTGCCAGCAGCCATGACCCCGGGACTAGCTTGTTCTTC. Encoded protein: CASSHDPGTSLFF.

CDR3 sequence: CASARDTAFSPLHF. CDR3 nucleotides: TGCGCCAGCGCCCGGGACACCGCGTTTTCACCCCTCCACTTT. The chain links TRBV10-2 to TRBJ1-6; perhaps TRBD1 as D (6 bases). Trimming took off 8 bases at V and 9 bases at J, with 17 bases between the two ends. This CDR3 is built from 14 residues. The germline V gene has CDR1 WSHSY and CDR2 SAAADI.

The genes are TRBV25-1 and TRBJ2-2; TRBD2 matches 7 bases. Germline V lookup: CDR1 MGHDK, CDR2 SYGVNS. The length of the CDR3 is 15 residues. V lost 3 bases and J lost 4; bases outside the gene matches: 5. The CDR3 region is CASSDVLASTGELFF. CDR3 nucleotide sequence: TGTGCCAGCAGTGACGTACTAGCGAGCACCGGGGAGCTGTTTTTT.

The count of this clone is one. The chain uses TRBV5-4 and TRBJ1-2, with TRBD1 as a possible D gene (5 bases). V shed 2 bases and J shed 4 bases, with 12 bases lying between them. CDR3 length equals 14 residues. The V gene's germline CDR1 is SGHNT and CDR2 YYREEE (reference sequence). The CDR3 protein is CASSFFGGGYGYTF. The DNA of the CDR3 is TGTGCCAGCAGCTTTTTCGGGGGAGGCTATGGCTACACCTTC.

This chain joins TRBV7-8 and TRBJ1-5; 7 positions match TRBD1. Germline CDR1 SGHVS, CDR2 FQNEAQ. The CDR3 covers 16 residues. Trimming at V came to 4 bases and at J to 2 bases, leaving 8 bases not matched to a gene. The DNA of the CDR3 is TGTGCCAGCAGCTCGATGACAGGGTCGGGCAATCAGCCCCAGCATTTT. Translating it yields CASSSMTGSGNQPQHF.

This clone was detected only once. V and J are TRBV27 and TRBJ2-1; 10 bases agree with TRBD1. This CDR3 has 15 residues. Germline V lookup: CDR1 MNHEY, CDR2 SMNVEV (reference sequence). V lost 7 bases to trimming and J lost 8 bases; unmatched junction nucleotides: 11. The CDR3 sequence: CASTPGTGARYEQFF. CDR3 in DNA: TGTGCCAGCACCCCCGGGACAGGGGCGCGCTATGAGCAGTTCTTC.

The chain carries TRBV13 and TRBJ2-7; possibly TRBD1 for D (5 bases). The CDR3 covers 14 residues. The V and J ends lost 5 bases and 4 bases respectively, with 15 bases between them. Germline values: CDR1 PRHDT, CDR2 FYEKMQ (reference sequence). CDR3 nucleotides: TGTGCCAGCAGCCTCAATAGGGGCCTATACGAGCAGTACTTC. It encodes CASSLNRGLYEQYF.

The CDR3 coding sequence is TGTGCCAGCAGCGTCTGGACAGATGAAGCTTTCTTT. This sequence encodes CASSVWTDEAFF. V is TRBV7-9 and J is TRBJ1-1; a weak D match, TRBD1 (6 bases). Germline V gene sequence: CDR1 SEHNR, CDR2 FQNEAQ (reference sequence). The V end was cut by 5 bases, the J end by 7 bases, with 11 bases between. This CDR3 spans 12 amino acids.

The chain has TRBV6-5 and TRBJ2-1, with a tentative D call TRBD2 (5 bases). CDR1 is MNHEY and CDR2 is SVGAGI in the germline V gene. The CDR3 covers 14 residues. V was trimmed by 3 bases and J by 8 bases, leaving 14 bases between them. CDR3 in DNA: TGTGCCAGCAGTTATAGCGTTGGGGTCTATGAGCAGTTCTTC. It specifies CASSYSVGVYEQFF.

The chain couples TRBV18 to TRBJ2-5; TRBD1 agrees at 7 bases. Trimming cost V 4 bases and J 5 bases; bases outside gene matches: 10. The CDR3 is 15 residues long. CDR1 is KGHSH and CDR2 is LQKENI in the germline V gene. CDR3 sequence: CASSLTGQAGETQYF. The CDR3 coding sequence is TGTGCCAGCTCACTCACTGGACAGGCCGGGGAGACCCAGTACTTC. Full variable domain (missing parts from reference TRBV18 and TRBJ2-5): NAGVMQNPRHLVRRRGQEARLRCSPMKGHSHVYWYRQLPEEGLKFMVYLQKENIIDESGMPKERFSAEFPKEGPSILRIQQVVRGDSAAYFCASSLTGQAGETQYFGPGTRLLVL.

V and J are TRBV5-1 and TRBJ1-1, with D possibly being TRBD1 (6 bases). The V gene lost 5 bases and the J gene lost 1 base, with 15 bases spanning the gap. This CDR3 has 15 amino acids. Germline CDR1 SGHRS, CDR2 YFSETQ. The CDR3 coding sequence is TGCGCCAGCAGGCGAACCGGGACACCGAACACTGAAGCTTTCTTT. Its protein is CASRRTGTPNTEAFF.

This sequence joins TRBV19 and TRBJ2-5, with D hard to call. The germline V gene has CDR1 LNHDA and CDR2 SQIVND (reference sequence). Trimming took 3 bases from V and 0 from J, leaving 5 bases between them. This CDR3 region has 13 residues. The CDR3: CASSIEYQETQYF. CDR3 bases: TGTGCCAGTAGTATCGAGTACCAAGAGACCCAGTACTTC.

The chain employs TRBV7-3 and TRBJ2-7, with TRBD2 matching 14 bases. Germline CDR1 is SGHTA and CDR2 is FQGTGA. CDR3 size: 15 residues. V lost 5 bases, J lost 9 bases, and 9 bases stayed unmatched. Here the CDR3 DNA reads TGTGCCAGCAGCCCGCAGGGACTAGCGGGGGAGTTGCAGTACTTC. Translation: CASSPQGLAGELQYF.

The rearrangement joins TRBV30 to TRBJ2-7; 11 positions match TRBD2. The CDR3 is 18 residues long. Germline CDR1 is GTSNPN and CDR2 is SVGIG (reference sequence). Trimming cost V 0 bases and J 4 bases; bases outside gene matches: 14. This chain's CDR3 is CAWSVPILGTSGYYEQYF. The DNA of the CDR3 is TGTGCCTGGAGTGTACCCATCCTCGGGACTAGCGGATATTACGAGCAGTACTTC. The full variable domain, completed using reference TRBV30 and TRBJ2-7, is SQTIHQWPATLVQPVGSPLSLECTVEGTSNPNLYWYRQAAGRGLQLLFYSVGIGQISSEVPQNLSASRPQDRQFILSSKKLLLSDSGFYLCAWSVPILGTSGYYEQYFGPGTRLTVT.

The rearrangement uses TRBV27 and TRBJ2-6, with 8 bases fitting TRBD1. J gave up 0 bases and V 2 bases, and 6 bases lay outside the gene matches. Germline loops: CDR1 MNHEY, CDR2 SMNVEV (reference sequence). The CDR3 is 18 amino acids. The CDR3 region is CASSLAGTGSSGANVLTF. The DNA for the CDR3 is TGTGCCAGCAGTTTAGCCGGGACAGGAAGCTCTGGGGCCAACGTCCTGACTTTC.

The rearrangement uses TRBV18 and TRBJ2-1; a weak D match, TRBD2 (5 bases). With 3 bases removed from V and 0 bases from J, the gap between germline ends came to 12 bases. Germline CDR1 reads KGHSH; CDR2 reads LQKENI. This CDR3 spans 16 amino acids. The CDR3 sequence is CASSPMEVSSYNEQFF. CDR3 nucleotides: TGTGCCAGCTCACCGATGGAGGTTAGCTCCTACAATGAGCAGTTCTTC.

This clone was found once. The gene calls are TRBV19 and TRBJ1-5, with 11 bases fitting TRBD1. The J segment lost 7 bases and the V segment lost 2 bases, leaving 13 bases of the junction unmatched. The CDR3 is made up of 18 amino acids. The V gene's germline CDR1 is LNHDA and CDR2 SQIVND (reference sequence). CDR3 in amino acids: CASSIRGQGVFSRQPQHF. The DNA for the CDR3 is TGTGCCAGTAGTATACGGGGACAGGGGGTGTTCAGCCGACAGCCCCAGCATTTT.

The rearrangement joins TRBV5-1 to TRBJ1-3; TRBD1 matches 8 bases. The CDR3 is 16 residues long. Germline V gene data show CDR1 as SGHRS and CDR2 as YFSETQ. Germline trimming cut 0 bases from V and 3 bases from J; bases unmatched to any gene: 5. CDR3 amino acids: CASSLAGQGFGNTIYF. In nucleotides, the CDR3 is TGCGCCAGCAGCTTGGCTGGACAGGGCTTTGGAAACACCATATATTTT.

The V gene is TRBV7-6, the J gene TRBJ2-2; TRBD2 matches at 8 bases. The V gene end was trimmed by 1 base and the J gene end by 6 bases; junction bases not matched to a gene: 7. CDR1 and CDR2 (germline): SGHVS, FNYEAQ. This CDR3 has 16 residues. The CDR3 protein is CASSLEAGAGPGELFF. In nucleotides, the CDR3 is TGTGCCAGCAGCTTAGAAGCGGGAGCAGGGCCCGGGGAGCTGTTTTTT. The full variable domain, completed using reference TRBV7-6 and TRBJ2-2, is GAGVSQSPRYKVTKRGQDVALRCDPISGHVSLYWYRQALGQGPEFLTYFNYEAQQDKSGLPNDRFSAERPEGSISTLTIQRTEQRDSAMYRCASSLEAGAGPGELFFGEGSRLTVL.